A selection of T cell receptor beta chains follows, all from one sample in a study of chemoradiotherapy in HPV16-positive cancers. The table came from immunoSEQ multiplex PCR; TCRdb's copy has only in-frame clones and leaves some out. The sample shows tens of thousands of clones, around 83% of them seen only once. Sequencing used blood, obtained from a patient who underwent chemoradiotherapy. These TCRs come from a human donor with HPV-associated anogenital cancer. Each CDR3 is given with its conserved first and last residue. A D gene is named only where the DNA matches it firmly. Some rows mark clone size as missing; the rest say once, few, many or name a class of expanded clone.

TRBJ1-2 NA TRBV6-4 15 NA TGTGCCAGCAGTGACTCCCGAAGGGTAGGAGATGGCTACACCTTC CASSDSRRVGDGYTF
TRBJ1-1 NA TRBV5-6 15 NA TGTGCCAGCAGCTTGGGTGACAGCATGAACACTGAAGCTTTCTTT CASSLGDSMNTEAFF
TRBJ2-5 NA TRBV7-9 14 few TGTGCCAGCAGCTTCACTCTGTCGGAAGAGACCCAGTACTTC CASSFTLSEETQYF
TRBJ2-1 NA TRBV5-1 14 NA TGCGCCAGCAGTAGTAGCGGAACCTACAATGAGCAGTTCTTC CASSSSGTYNEQFF
TRBJ1-1 NA TRBV11-2 13 NA TGTGCCAGCAGCTCTGGGACGAACACTGAAGCTTTCTTT CASSSGTNTEAFF
TRBJ1-2 NA TRBV4-1 16 NA TGCGCCAGCAGCCAAGAGATTTGGAGGGGGGAGGATGGCTACACCTTC CASSQEIWRGEDGYTF
TRBJ1-1 NA TRBV6-5 15 NA TGTGCCAGCAGCCCTGTTCAAGTATTGAACACTGAAGCTTTCTTT CASSPVQVLNTEAFF
TRBJ2-7 NA TRBV7-2 14 NA TGTGCCAGCAGCTCCAGTACAGGGTTCTACGAGCAGTACTTC CASSSSTGFYEQYF
TRBJ2-5 TRBD1 TRBV7-7 13 NA TGTGCTAGCAGACCACAGGGGGCAGAGACCCAGTACTTC CASRPQGAETQYF
TRBJ1-1 TRBD1 TRBV2 13 NA TGTGCCAGCAGGCCAGGACAGGTCACTGAAGCTTTCTTT CASRPGQVTEAFF
TRBJ1-1 NA TRBV2 12 NA TGTGCCAGCAGTGAGTTAGAAGCTGAAGCTTTCTTT CASSELEAEAFF
TRBJ1-2 NA TRBV6-4 11 NA TGTGCCAGCAGTGGCAGGGGATTCTTCACCTTC CASSGRGFFTF
TRBJ1-2 NA TRBV7-9 12 NA TGTGCCAGCAGCTCCCTCGGCGGTGGCTACACCTTC CASSSLGGGYTF
TRBJ2-7 TRBD2 TRBV5-5 12 NA TGTGCCAGCACGGGGGGGCCCTACGAGCAGTACTTC CASTGGPYEQYF
TRBJ2-2 TRBD1 TRBV5-1 18 once TGCGCCAGCAGCTTGGGGGTCATAGACAGGGGTAGGACCGGGGAGCTGTTTTTT CASSLGVIDRGRTGELFF
TRBJ2-7 NA TRBV6-5 15 NA TGTGCCAGCAGTTACTCGGTATATCAGGGGTACGAGCAGTACTTC CASSYSVYQGYEQYF
TRBJ2-3 TRBD1 TRBV7-6 16 NA TGTGCCAGCAGCTTAGCTTTTCAGGGGGCCGCAGATACGCAGTATTTT CASSLAFQGAADTQYF
TRBJ1-6 NA TRBV12-5 16 NA TGTGCTAGTGGCGGAACCTATCCGGGACATAGGTCACCCCTCCACTTT CASGGTYPGHRSPLHF
TRBJ2-7 TRBD1 TRBV6-5 14 NA TGTGCCGGAAAACCCGGGACAGCTACTTACGAGCAGTACTTC CAGKPGTATYEQYF
TRBJ1-6 TRBD1 TRBV6-6 15 few TGTGCCAGCAGCACCGACAGGGGGGCGGATTCACCCCTCCACTTT CASSTDRGADSPLHF
TRBJ2-7 TRBD2 TRBV23-1 16 NA TGCGCCAGCAGTCAAATTGCTAGCGGGGTGTCCTACGAGCAGTACTTC CASSQIASGVSYEQYF
TRBJ2-7 NA TRBV6-1 17 NA TGTGCCAGCAGTGGAGGGGTACCATTCGATCCTTTCTACGAGCAGTACTTC CASSGGVPFDPFYEQYF
TRBJ1-5 NA TRBV27 13 few TGTGCCAGCAGTTGGACCAACAATCAGCCCCAGCATTTT CASSWTNNQPQHF
TRBJ1-5 NA TRBV5-5 18 once TGTGCCAGCAGCCACGGTTTTTTGGCTCGGGCAAGCAATCAGCCCCAGCATTTT CASSHGFLARASNQPQHF
TRBJ1-6 NA TRBV6-1 16 NA TGTGCCAGCAGTGCTGGGGGGTTGAGGTATAATTCACCCCTCCACTTT CASSAGGLRYNSPLHF
TRBJ2-7 TRBD2 TRBV7-6 21 NA TGTGCCAGCAGCTTATCTCCGCTAGTGACTAGCCCCCATAAAGGGACCTACGAGCAGTACTTC CASSLSPLVTSPHKGTYEQYF